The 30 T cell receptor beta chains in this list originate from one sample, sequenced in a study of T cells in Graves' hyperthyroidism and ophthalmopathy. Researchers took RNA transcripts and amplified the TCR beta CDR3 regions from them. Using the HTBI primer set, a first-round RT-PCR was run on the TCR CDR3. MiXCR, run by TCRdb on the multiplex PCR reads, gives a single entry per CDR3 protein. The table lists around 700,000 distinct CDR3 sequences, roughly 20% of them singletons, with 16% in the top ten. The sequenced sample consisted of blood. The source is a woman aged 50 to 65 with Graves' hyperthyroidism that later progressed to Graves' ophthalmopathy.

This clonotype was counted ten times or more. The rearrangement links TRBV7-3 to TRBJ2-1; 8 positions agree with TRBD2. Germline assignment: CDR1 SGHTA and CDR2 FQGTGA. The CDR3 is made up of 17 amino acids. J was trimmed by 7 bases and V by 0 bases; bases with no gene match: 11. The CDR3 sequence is CASSLTDSPGGDNEQFF. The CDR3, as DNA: TGTGCCAGCAGCTTAACCGACAGTCCCGGGGGGGATAATGAGCAGTTCTTC. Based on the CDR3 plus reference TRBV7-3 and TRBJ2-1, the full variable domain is GAGVSQTPSNKVTEKGKYVELRCDPISGHTALYWYRQSLGQGPEFLIYFQGTGAADDSGLPNDRFFAVRPEGSVSTLKIQRTERGDSAVYLCASSLTDSPGGDNEQFFGPGTRLTVL.

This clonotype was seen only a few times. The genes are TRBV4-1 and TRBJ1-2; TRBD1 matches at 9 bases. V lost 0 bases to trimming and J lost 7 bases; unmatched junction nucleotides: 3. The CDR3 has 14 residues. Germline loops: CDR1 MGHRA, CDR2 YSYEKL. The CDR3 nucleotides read TGCGCCAGCAGCCAAGATACAGGGGGCTCTGGCTACACCTTC. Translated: CASSQDTGGSGYTF.

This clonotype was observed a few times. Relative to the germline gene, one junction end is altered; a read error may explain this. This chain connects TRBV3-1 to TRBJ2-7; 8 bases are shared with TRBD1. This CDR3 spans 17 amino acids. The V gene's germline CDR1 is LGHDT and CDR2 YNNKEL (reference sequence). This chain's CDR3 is CASSQWLGTGETYGQYF. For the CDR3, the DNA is TGTGCCAGCAGCCAGTGGCTCGGGACAGGCGAAACCTACGGGCAGTACTTC.

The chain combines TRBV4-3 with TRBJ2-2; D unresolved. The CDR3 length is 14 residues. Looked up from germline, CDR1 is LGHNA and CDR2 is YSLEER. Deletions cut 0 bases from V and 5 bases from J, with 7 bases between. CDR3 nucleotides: TGCGCCAGCAGCCAAGATACCCAGACCGGGGAGCTGTTTTTT. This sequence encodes CASSQDTQTGELFF.

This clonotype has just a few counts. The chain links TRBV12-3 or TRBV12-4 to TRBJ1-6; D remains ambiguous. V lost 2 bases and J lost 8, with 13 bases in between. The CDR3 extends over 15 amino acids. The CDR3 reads CASSLSSRVDSPLHF. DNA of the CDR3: TGTGCCAGCAGTTTAAGCAGTAGAGTGGATTCACCCCTCCACTTT.

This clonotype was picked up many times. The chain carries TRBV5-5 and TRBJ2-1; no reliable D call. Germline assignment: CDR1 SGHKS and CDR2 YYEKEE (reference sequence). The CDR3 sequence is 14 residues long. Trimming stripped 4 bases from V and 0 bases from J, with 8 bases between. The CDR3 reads CASSIGDSYNEQFF. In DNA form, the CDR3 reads TGTGCCAGCAGCATAGGAGACTCCTACAATGAGCAGTTCTTC.

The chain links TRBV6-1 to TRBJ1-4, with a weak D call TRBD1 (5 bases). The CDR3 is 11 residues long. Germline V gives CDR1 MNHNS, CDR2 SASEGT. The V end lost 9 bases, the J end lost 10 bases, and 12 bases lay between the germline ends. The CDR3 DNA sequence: TGTGCCAGTGGGGCGGGTGTAAAACTGTTTTTT. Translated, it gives CASGAGVKLFF.

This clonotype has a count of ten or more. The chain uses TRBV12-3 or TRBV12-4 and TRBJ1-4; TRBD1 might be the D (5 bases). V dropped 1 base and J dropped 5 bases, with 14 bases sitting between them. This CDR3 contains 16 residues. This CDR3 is CASSLGLYRSNEKLFF. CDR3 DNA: TGTGCCAGCAGTTTAGGGCTCTACAGGAGCAATGAAAAACTGTTTTTT.

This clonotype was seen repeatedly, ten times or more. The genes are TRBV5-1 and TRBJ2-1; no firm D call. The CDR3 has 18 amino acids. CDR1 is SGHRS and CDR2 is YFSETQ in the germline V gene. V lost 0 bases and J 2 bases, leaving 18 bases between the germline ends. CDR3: CASSLAGSLAAAYNEQFF. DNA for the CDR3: TGCGCCAGCAGCTTGGCCGGGTCATTGGCAGCTGCCTACAATGAGCAGTTCTTC.

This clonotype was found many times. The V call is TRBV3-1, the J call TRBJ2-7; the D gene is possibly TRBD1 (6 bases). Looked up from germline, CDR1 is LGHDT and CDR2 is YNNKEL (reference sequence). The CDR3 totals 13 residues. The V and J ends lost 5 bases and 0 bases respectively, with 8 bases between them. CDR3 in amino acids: CASSGGLSYEQYF. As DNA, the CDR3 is TGTGCCAGCAGCGGGGGCCTCTCCTACGAGCAGTACTTC.

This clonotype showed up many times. The CDR3 DNA reads as TGTGCCAGCAGTACGCACAGGGTCCCGCAAGAGACCCAGTACTTC. It translates to CASSTHRVPQETQYF. The genes are TRBV12-3 or TRBV12-4 and TRBJ2-5, with D maybe TRBD1 (6 bases). The CDR3 is 15 amino acids. The germline V and J ends were trimmed by 5 bases and 2 bases, with 15 bases remaining between them.

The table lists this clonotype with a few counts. The CDR3 nucleotides are TGCGCCAGCTTCGGACATCCTGGGAGCACTGAAGCTTTCTTT. Its protein is CASFGHPGSTEAFF. The V call is TRBV5-1, the J call TRBJ1-1, with D possibly being TRBD1 (5 bases). Deletions cut 7 bases from V and 4 bases from J, with 17 bases between. This CDR3 has 14 amino acids. Germline V lookup: CDR1 SGHRS, CDR2 YFSETQ.

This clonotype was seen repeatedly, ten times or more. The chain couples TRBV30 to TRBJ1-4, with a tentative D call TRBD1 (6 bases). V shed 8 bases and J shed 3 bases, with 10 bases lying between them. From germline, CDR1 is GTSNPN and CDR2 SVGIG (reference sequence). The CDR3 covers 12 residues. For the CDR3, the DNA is TGTGCCAATGGGGGGCCTAATGAAAAACTGTTTTTT. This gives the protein CANGGPNEKLFF.

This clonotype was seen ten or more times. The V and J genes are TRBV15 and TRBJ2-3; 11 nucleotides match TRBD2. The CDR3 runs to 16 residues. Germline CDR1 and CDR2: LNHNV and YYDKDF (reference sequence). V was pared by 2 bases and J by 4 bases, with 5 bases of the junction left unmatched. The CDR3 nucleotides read TGTGCCACCAGCAGACTTAGCGGGGGGGGCGCAGATACGCAGTATTTT. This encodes CATSRLSGGGADTQYF. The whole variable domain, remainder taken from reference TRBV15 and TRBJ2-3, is DAMVIQNPRYQVTQFGKPVTLSCSQTLNHNVMYWYQQKSSQAPKLLFHYYDKDFNNEADTPDNFQSRRPNTSFCFLDIRSPGLGDTAMYLCATSRLSGGGADTQYFGPGTRLTVL.

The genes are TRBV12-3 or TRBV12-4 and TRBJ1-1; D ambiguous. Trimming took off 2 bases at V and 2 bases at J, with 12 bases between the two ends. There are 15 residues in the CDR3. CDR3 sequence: CASSLFGRGNTEAFF. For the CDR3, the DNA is TGTGCCAGCAGTTTATTCGGGCGGGGAAACACTGAAGCTTTCTTT.

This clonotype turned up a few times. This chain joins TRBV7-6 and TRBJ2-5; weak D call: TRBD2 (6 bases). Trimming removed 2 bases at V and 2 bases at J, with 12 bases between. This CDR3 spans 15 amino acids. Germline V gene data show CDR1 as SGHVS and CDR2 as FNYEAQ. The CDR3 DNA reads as TGTGCCAGCAGCTTATCTGCCGGGACTCAAGAGACCCAGTACTTC. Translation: CASSLSAGTQETQYF.

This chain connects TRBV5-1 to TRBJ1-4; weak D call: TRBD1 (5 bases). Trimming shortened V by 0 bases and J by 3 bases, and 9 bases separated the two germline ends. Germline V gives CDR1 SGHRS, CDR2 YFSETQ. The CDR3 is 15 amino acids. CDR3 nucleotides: TGCGCCAGCAGCTTGGGCAGGGCGGCTAATGAAAAACTGTTTTTT. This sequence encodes CASSLGRAANEKLFF.

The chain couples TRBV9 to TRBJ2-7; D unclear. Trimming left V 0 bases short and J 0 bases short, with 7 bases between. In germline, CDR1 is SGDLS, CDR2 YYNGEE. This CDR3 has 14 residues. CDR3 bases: TGTGCCAGCAGCGTAGAGGGTAGCTCCTACGAGCAGTACTTC. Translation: CASSVEGSSYEQYF.

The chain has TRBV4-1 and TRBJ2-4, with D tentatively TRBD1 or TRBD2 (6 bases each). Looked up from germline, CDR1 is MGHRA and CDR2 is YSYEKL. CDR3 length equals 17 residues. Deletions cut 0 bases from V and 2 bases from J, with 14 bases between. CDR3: CASSQDWQGRTKNIQYF. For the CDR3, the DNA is TGCGCCAGCAGCCAAGATTGGCAGGGGAGGACCAAAAACATTCAGTACTTC.

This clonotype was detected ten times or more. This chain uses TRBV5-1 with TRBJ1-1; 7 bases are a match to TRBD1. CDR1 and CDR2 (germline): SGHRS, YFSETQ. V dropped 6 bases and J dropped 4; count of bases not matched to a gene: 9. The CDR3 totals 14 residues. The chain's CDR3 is CASTRGEGFTEAFF. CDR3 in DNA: TGCGCCAGCACCAGGGGGGAGGGGTTCACTGAAGCTTTCTTT.

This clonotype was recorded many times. The CDR3 region is CAWSVQADTEAFF. In DNA form, the CDR3 reads TGTGCCTGGAGTGTCCAGGCCGACACTGAAGCTTTCTTT. The chain combines TRBV30 with TRBJ1-1; D gene uncertain. Trimming took 0 bases from V and 3 from J, leaving 8 bases between them. The CDR3 consists of 13 residues. Germline-derived CDR1 and CDR2 are GTSNPN and SVGIG (reference sequence).

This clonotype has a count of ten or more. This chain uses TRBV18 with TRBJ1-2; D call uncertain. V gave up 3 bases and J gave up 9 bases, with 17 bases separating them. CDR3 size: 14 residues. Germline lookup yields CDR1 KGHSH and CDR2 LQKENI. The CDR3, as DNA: TGTGCCAGCTCACCCGGACTTAAGACCTCCAGCTACACCTTC. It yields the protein CASSPGLKTSSYTF.

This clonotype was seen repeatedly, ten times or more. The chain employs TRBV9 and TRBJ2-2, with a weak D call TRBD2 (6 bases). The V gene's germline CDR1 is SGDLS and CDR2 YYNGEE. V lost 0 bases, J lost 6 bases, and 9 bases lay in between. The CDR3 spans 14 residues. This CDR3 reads CASSVDPGAGELFF. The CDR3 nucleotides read TGTGCCAGCAGCGTAGATCCGGGGGCCGGGGAGCTGTTTTTT.

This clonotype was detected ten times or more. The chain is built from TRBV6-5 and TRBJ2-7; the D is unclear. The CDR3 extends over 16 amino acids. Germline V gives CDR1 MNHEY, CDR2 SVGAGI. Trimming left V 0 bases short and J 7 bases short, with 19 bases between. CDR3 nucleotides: TGTGCCAGCAGTTACTCGTATCAGCCACGGTGGTGGGAGCAGTACTTC. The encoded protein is CASSYSYQPRWWEQYF.

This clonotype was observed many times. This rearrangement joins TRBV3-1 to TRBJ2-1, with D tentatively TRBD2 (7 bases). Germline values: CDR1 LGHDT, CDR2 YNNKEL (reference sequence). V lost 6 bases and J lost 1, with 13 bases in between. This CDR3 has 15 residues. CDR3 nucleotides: TGTGCCAGCAGTCCCGGGGGGCTATCCTACAATGAGCAGTTCTTC. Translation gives CASSPGGLSYNEQFF.

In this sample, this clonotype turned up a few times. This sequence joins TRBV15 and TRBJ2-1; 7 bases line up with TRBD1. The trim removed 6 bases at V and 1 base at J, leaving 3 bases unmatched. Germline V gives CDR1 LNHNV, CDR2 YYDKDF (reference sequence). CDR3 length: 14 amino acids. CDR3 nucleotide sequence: TGTGCCACCAGGTCGGGACAGTCCTACAATGAGCAGTTCTTC. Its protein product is CATRSGQSYNEQFF.

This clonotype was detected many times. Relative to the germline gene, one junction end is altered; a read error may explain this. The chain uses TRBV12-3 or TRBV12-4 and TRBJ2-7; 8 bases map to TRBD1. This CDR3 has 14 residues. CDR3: CASSSPGGSNEQYF. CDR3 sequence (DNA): TGTGCCAGCAGTTCCCCAGGGGGCTCCAACGAGCAGTACTTC.

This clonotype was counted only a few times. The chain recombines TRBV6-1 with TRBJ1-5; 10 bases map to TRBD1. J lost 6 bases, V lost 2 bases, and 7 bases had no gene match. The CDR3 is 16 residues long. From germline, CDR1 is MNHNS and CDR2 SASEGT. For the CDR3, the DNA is TGTGCCAGCAGTGAATGGGGACAGGGGAGTAGTCAGCCCCAGCATTTT. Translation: CASSEWGQGSSQPQHF.

CDR3 coding DNA: TGTGCCAGTGAACCCATCCCAGAGGTTAACTATGGCTACACCTTC. Protein: CASEPIPEVNYGYTF. This chain uses TRBV7-9 with TRBJ1-2; D gene uncertain. This CDR3 is 15 amino acids long. Per germline, CDR1 SEHNR and CDR2 FQNEAQ (reference sequence). With 9 bases removed from V and 1 base from J, the gap between germline ends came to 18 bases.

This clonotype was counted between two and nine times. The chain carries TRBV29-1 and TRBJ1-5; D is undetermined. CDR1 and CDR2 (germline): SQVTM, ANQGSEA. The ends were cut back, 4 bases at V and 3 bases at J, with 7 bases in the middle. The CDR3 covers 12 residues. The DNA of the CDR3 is TGCAGCGTTGCGCAGTACAATCAGCCCCAGCATTTT. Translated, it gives CSVAQYNQPQHF.